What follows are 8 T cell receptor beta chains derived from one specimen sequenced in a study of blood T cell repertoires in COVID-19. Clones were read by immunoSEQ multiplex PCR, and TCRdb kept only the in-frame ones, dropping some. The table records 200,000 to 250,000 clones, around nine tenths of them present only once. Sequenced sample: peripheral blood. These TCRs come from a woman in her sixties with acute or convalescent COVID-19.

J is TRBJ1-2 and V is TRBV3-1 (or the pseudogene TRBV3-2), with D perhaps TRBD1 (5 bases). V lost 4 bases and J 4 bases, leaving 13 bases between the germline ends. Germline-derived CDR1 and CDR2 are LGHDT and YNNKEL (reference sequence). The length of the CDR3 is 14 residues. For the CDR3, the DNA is TGTGCCAGCAGCCTAACCCAGGGCCCCTATGGCTACACCTTC. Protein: CASSLTQGPYGYTF.

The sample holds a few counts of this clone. CDR3 sequence reads: CASFQGQNTEAFF. DNA for the CDR3: TGTGCCAGCTTTCAGGGGCAGAACACTGAAGCTTTCTTT. The rearrangement joins TRBV7-8 to TRBJ1-1, with D maybe TRBD1 (6 bases). The V and J ends lost 8 bases and 1 base respectively, with 11 bases between them. Per the germline V gene, CDR1 is SGHVS and CDR2 is FQNEAQ. The CDR3 contains 13 residues.

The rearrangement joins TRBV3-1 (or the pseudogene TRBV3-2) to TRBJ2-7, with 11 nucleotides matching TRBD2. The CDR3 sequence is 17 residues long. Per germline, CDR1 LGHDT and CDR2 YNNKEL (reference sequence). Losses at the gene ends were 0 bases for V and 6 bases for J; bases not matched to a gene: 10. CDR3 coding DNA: TGTGCCAGCAGCCAAGAACATAGCGGGAGGGTACGTGCCGAGCAGTACTTC. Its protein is CASSQEHSGRVRAEQYF.

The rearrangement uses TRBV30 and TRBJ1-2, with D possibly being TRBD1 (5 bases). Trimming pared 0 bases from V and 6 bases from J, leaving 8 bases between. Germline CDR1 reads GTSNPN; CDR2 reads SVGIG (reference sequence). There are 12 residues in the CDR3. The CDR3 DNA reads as TGTGCCTGGAGTGTGGGCAGGGATGGCTACACCTTC. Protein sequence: CAWSVGRDGYTF.

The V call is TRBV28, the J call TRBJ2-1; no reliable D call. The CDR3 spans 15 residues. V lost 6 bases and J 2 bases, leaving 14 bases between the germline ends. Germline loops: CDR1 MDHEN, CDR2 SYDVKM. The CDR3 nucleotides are TGTGCCAGCAGCCCCACTATTCCCCCCTACAATGAGCAGTTCTTC. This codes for CASSPTIPPYNEQFF. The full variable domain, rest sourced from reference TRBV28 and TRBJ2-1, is DVKVTQSSRYLVKRTGEKVFLECVQDMDHENMFWYRQDPGLGLRLIYFSYDVKMKEKGDIPEGYSVSREKKERFSLILESASTNQTSMYLCASSPTIPPYNEQFFGPGTRLTVL.

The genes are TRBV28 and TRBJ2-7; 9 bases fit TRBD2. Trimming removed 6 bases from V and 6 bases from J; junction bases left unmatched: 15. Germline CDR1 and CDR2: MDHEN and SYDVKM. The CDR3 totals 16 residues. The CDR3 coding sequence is TGTGCCAGCAGCCCCTGGCTGCTAGCGGGGTCTCGCGAGCAGTACTTC. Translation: CASSPWLLAGSREQYF. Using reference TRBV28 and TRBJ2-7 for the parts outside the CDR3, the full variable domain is DVKVTQSSRYLVKRTGEKVFLECVQDMDHENMFWYRQDPGLGLRLIYFSYDVKMKEKGDIPEGYSVSREKKERFSLILESASTNQTSMYLCASSPWLLAGSREQYFGPGTRLTVT.

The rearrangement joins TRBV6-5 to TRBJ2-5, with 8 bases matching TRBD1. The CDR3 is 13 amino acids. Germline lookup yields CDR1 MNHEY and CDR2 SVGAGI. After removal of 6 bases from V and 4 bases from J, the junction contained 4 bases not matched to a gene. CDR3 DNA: TGTGCCAGCAGACCAGGGGGCACAGAGACCCAGTACTTC. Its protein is CASRPGGTETQYF.

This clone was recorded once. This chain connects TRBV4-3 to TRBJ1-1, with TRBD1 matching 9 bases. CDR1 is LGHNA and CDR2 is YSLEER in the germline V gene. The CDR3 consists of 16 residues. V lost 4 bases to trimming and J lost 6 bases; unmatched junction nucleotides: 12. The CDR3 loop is CASSPSVGQGPPEAFF. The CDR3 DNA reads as TGCGCCAGCAGCCCCAGCGTGGGACAGGGTCCCCCTGAAGCTTTCTTT.